This T cell receptor (delta chain) was recovered during a study of γδ T cells in repeated Plasmodium falciparum infection. Study-wide context: Sampling occurred at baseline, pre-infection for selected infections, and 21 days post-infection. Study conclusions and caveats: The Malian cohort came from a small rural village of predominantly one ethnic group.

CDR1 and CDR2 from the germline V gene are TSWWSYY and QGS. The CDR3 is made up of 22 amino acids. TCRdb applied CATT to the multiplex PCR reads for clone calling. The profile shows tens of thousands of delta-chain clones, around 1.8% of them singletons. Remarks on this clone: Its specificity is not known. TCRdb attributes to this sequence the protein of a much larger clone, which differs from the DNA translation at residue 20; a read error is likely, and the protein displayed is translated from the DNA.

Bulk repertoires came from Vgamma9/Vdelta2+ or Vdelta2-negative gammadelta T cells flow-sorted from PBMC. The sequence derives from a pool of human donors (malaria-infected and uninfected, not separated). With the J gene uncalled, the V gene is TRDV1; the D call in the table, TRDD3, was not verified against the DNA. Material for sequencing was gamma-delta T cells from blood. CDR3 sequence reads: CALGELGASKGIWGAYTDKPIF. As DNA, the CDR3 is TGTGCTCTTGGGGAACTGGGGGCCTCTAAAGGAATCTGGGGGGCGTACACCGATAAACCCATCTTT.